This passage covers 31 T cell receptor beta chains from one sample sequenced in a study of T cells in localized non-small cell lung cancer. Libraries were prepared by immunoSEQ multiplex PCR; TCRdb keeps only in-frame clonotypes and omits some of them. The profile covers roughly 77,000 clones, with around nine tenths appearing a single time and 20% to 25% taken by the ten largest. This material consisted of peripheral blood, taken before any cancer treatment. The receptors here all came from a woman aged 35 to 69 with stage I squamous cell lung carcinoma.

The rearrangement joins TRBV7-9 to TRBJ2-1, with 13 bases lining up with TRBD2. CDR3 length equals 15 residues. V lost 4 bases to trimming and J lost 7 bases; unmatched junction nucleotides: 4. CDR1 is SEHNR, CDR2 FQNEAQ, per germline (reference sequence). CDR3 coding DNA: TGTGCCAGCAGCTCGGGACTAGCGGGGTTTAATGAGCAGTTCTTC. It specifies CASSSGLAGFNEQFF.

The chain employs TRBV6-5 and TRBJ2-2; TRBD2 matches at 7 bases. The CDR3 totals 15 residues. The trim removed 7 bases at V and 1 base at J, leaving 6 bases unmatched. The germline CDR1 and CDR2 sequences are MNHEY and SVGAGI. CDR3 nucleotides: TGTGCCAGCACCCCAGCTAGCGGGAACACCGGGGAGCTGTTTTTT. It specifies CASTPASGNTGELFF.

The DNA for the CDR3 is TGTGCCAGCAGTTATACTCCGGGACAGGGCTTTTCTGGCTACACCTTC. Its translation: CASSYTPGQGFSGYTF. V and J are TRBV6-5 and TRBJ1-2; 9 bases line up with TRBD1. Trimming cost V 3 bases and J 7 bases; bases outside gene matches: 12. Germline loops: CDR1 MNHEY, CDR2 SVGAGI. The CDR3 has 16 amino acids.

Comment on this clone: A read error may account for a junction end that differs from germline. The gene calls are TRBV4-1 and TRBJ1-5; TRBD1 aligns across 7 bases. Looked up from germline, CDR1 is MGHRA and CDR2 is YSYEKL. The CDR3 contains 14 residues. The DNA of the CDR3 is TGCGCCAGCAGCCCTTCGACAGGGACTCAGCCCCGGCATTTT. This gives the protein CASSPSTGTQPRHF.

The chain uses TRBV4-1 and TRBJ2-2, with 8 nucleotides matching TRBD2. V trimming: 1 base; J trimming: 4 bases; junction bases outside the gene matches: 2. This CDR3 is built from 15 residues. CDR1 and CDR2 from the germline V gene are MGHRA and YSYEKL. CDR3 nucleotide sequence: TGCGCCAGCAGCCAAGCGGGGGGGACCACCGGGGAGCTGTTTTTT. Translation gives CASSQAGGTTGELFF.

V and J are TRBV19 and TRBJ1-6, with D perhaps matching TRBD1 (6 bases). Between the trimmed V and J ends, which lost 5 bases and 5 bases, there was a span of 13 bases. CDR1 is LNHDA, CDR2 SQIVND, per germline (reference sequence). The CDR3 totals 15 residues. CDR3 bases: TGTGCCAGTAGTGCCTCGGGACAAGATAATTCACCCCTCCACTTT. It specifies CASSASGQDNSPLHF.

The rearrangement joins TRBV6-1 to TRBJ2-5; unclear D gene. Germline-derived CDR1 and CDR2 are MNHNS and SASEGT. V lost 4 bases and J 1 base, leaving 7 bases between the germline ends. The CDR3 runs to 13 residues. CDR3 in amino acids: CASSADVQETQYF. The CDR3 DNA is TGTGCCAGCAGTGCGGACGTCCAAGAGACCCAGTACTTC.

The chain uses TRBV2 and TRBJ1-1, with D unresolved. Trimming left V 5 bases short and J 4 bases short, with 17 bases between. The CDR3 totals 15 residues. Germline CDR1 and CDR2: SNHLY and FYNNEI. CDR3 loop: CASSPTGGSITEAFF. The CDR3 DNA sequence: TGTGCCAGCAGTCCTACCGGCGGATCCATCACTGAAGCTTTCTTT.

The sample holds a few counts of this clone. V is TRBV15 and J is TRBJ2-3; 11 bases map to TRBD1. CDR1 and CDR2 from the germline V gene are LNHNV and YYDKDF (reference sequence). The CDR3 consists of 16 residues. The trim removed 0 bases at V and 5 bases at J, leaving 4 bases unmatched. The CDR3 region has the DNA TGTGCCACCAGCAGAGAGGGGACAGGGGGGGTAGATACGCAGTATTTT. This sequence encodes CATSREGTGGVDTQYF.

The chain joins TRBV14 to TRBJ1-3; D unclear. Trimming removed 4 bases from V and 7 bases from J, with 11 bases in between. The germline V gene has CDR1 SGHDN and CDR2 FVKESK. The CDR3 consists of 13 residues. CDR3 residues: CASSRVTRNTIYF. CDR3 in DNA: TGTGCCAGCAGCCGTGTTACGAGGAACACCATATATTTT.

The rearrangement uses TRBV15 and TRBJ2-1, with 8 positions matching TRBD2. Germline V CDR1 and CDR2: LNHNV, YYDKDF (reference sequence). This CDR3 comprises 16 residues. Trimming took 3 bases from V and 7 from J; bases not matched to a gene: 11. CDR3 coding DNA: TGTGCCACCAGCAGGGTGGACGGGGGGGCCAAGAATGAGCAGTTCTTC. This encodes CATSRVDGGAKNEQFF.

Regarding this clone: The same CDR3 also results from other DNA sequences found in this sample. The chain joins TRBV10-3 to TRBJ2-7; TRBD2 aligns across 16 bases. The CDR3 consists of 14 residues. Looked up from germline, CDR1 is ENHRY and CDR2 is SYGVKD. Trimming at V came to 6 bases and at J to 7 bases, leaving 3 bases not matched to a gene. The CDR3 DNA is TGTGCCATCAGGGGGACTAGCGGGGGGGTGGAGCAGTACTTC. The encoded protein is CAIRGTSGGVEQYF.

V and J are TRBV29-1 and TRBJ1-4; 8 nucleotides match TRBD1. The CDR3 extends over 13 amino acids. Unmatched junction bases numbered 1, after V lost 2 bases and J lost 5 bases. The germline V gene has CDR1 SQVTM and CDR2 ANQGSEA. CDR3 protein: CSVERDRNEKLFF. CDR3 nucleotide sequence: TGCAGCGTTGAAAGGGACAGGAATGAAAAACTGTTTTTT.

The CDR3 reads CASSLRDRGNEKLFF. The CDR3 DNA reads as TGTGCCAGCAGCCTTCGGGACAGGGGAAATGAAAAACTGTTTTTT. The rearrangement links TRBV5-6 to TRBJ1-4, with TRBD1 identical over 10 bases. Germline V CDR1 and CDR2: SGHDT, YYEEEE. The V segment lost 4 bases and the J segment 5 bases; nucleotides outside the gene matches: 5. This CDR3 region has 15 residues. Looking up the rest from reference TRBV5-6 and TRBJ1-4 gives the full variable domain: DAGVTQSPTHLIKTRGQQVTLRCSPKSGHDTVSWYQQALGQGPQFIFQYYEEEERQRGNFPDRFSGHQFPNYSSELNVNALLLGDSALYLCASSLRDRGNEKLFFGSGTQLSVL.

This chain uses TRBV27 with TRBJ2-6; 9 nucleotides match TRBD1. V dropped 4 bases and J dropped 0; count of bases not matched to a gene: 7. CDR1 is MNHEY, CDR2 SMNVEV, per germline (reference sequence). The CDR3 contains 18 residues. CDR3 nucleotide sequence: TGTGCCAGCAGTTCCTCCGGGACAGGGCTCTCTGGGGCCAACGTCCTGACTTTC. Translated: CASSSSGTGLSGANVLTF.

J is TRBJ1-1 and V is TRBV29-1; D remains unclear. CDR1 SQVTM and CDR2 ANQGSEA come from the germline V gene. This CDR3 has 12 amino acids. V gave up 4 bases and J gave up 1 base, with 7 bases separating them. The CDR3 spells CSVAGGNTEAFF. CDR3 DNA sequence: TGCAGCGTTGCGGGCGGGAACACTGAAGCTTTCTTT.

V is TRBV4-1 and J is TRBJ2-1, with 7 positions matching TRBD1. The germline gives CDR1 MGHRA, CDR2 YSYEKL. The CDR3 is 14 residues long. The V segment lost 0 bases and the J segment 9 bases; nucleotides outside the gene matches: 5. CDR3 bases: TGCGCCAGCAGCCAAGAGACTCAGGGGGTTGAGCAGTTCTTC. Protein sequence: CASSQETQGVEQFF.

The chain uses TRBV28 and TRBJ2-7; D might be TRBD1 (5 bases). CDR1 and CDR2 (germline): MDHEN, SYDVKM. V dropped 3 bases and J dropped 2 bases, with 11 bases sitting between them. The CDR3 spans 14 residues. The DNA of the CDR3 is TGTGCCAGCAGTTTCGGCGACAGAGCCTACGAGCAGTACTTC. It translates to CASSFGDRAYEQYF.

This sequence joins TRBV6-5 and TRBJ2-7; TRBD2 matches at 10 bases. Germline loops: CDR1 MNHEY, CDR2 SVGAGI. The trim removed 6 bases at V and 2 bases at J, leaving 4 bases unmatched. CDR3 length: 14 residues. CDR3: CASRDSGGAYEQYF. The CDR3 DNA reads TGTGCCAGCAGGGACAGCGGGGGGGCCTACGAGCAGTACTTC.

The rearrangement links TRBV4-2 to TRBJ2-1; D is possibly TRBD2 (7 bases). CDR3 length: 15 residues. Looked up from germline, CDR1 is LGHNA and CDR2 is YNFKEQ. V lost 0 bases and J lost 9, with 15 bases in between. CDR3 DNA sequence: TGTGCCAGCAGCCAAGAGCGGGGGCCGCAGATTGAGCAGTTCTTC. It specifies CASSQERGPQIEQFF.

The chain recombines TRBV5-1 with TRBJ1-2; D call uncertain. Germline-derived CDR1 and CDR2 are SGHRS and YFSETQ. Trimming shortened V by 6 bases and J by 4 bases, and 16 bases separated the two germline ends. This CDR3 region has 14 residues. In DNA form, the CDR3 reads TGCGCCAGCAAGATGGACTTAGGATCCTATGGCTACACCTTC. Protein: CASKMDLGSYGYTF.

For the CDR3, the DNA is TGTGCCAGCTCCGGGGTGCTGGGGGATTCACCCCTCCACTTT. Amino acids: CASSGVLGDSPLHF. This chain uses TRBV28 with TRBJ1-6; TRBD1 might be the D (5 bases). Germline V gene data show CDR1 as MDHEN and CDR2 as SYDVKM. Between the trimmed V and J ends, which lost 8 bases and 8 bases, there was a span of 16 bases. The CDR3 has 14 amino acids.

This chain connects TRBV19 to TRBJ1-5; D not certain. This CDR3 comprises 12 residues. Deletions cut 3 bases from V and 7 bases from J, with 7 bases between. CDR1 and CDR2 (germline): LNHDA, SQIVND (reference sequence). Here the CDR3 DNA reads TGTGCCAGTAGTATGGGAGACCAGCCCCAGCATTTT. Translated: CASSMGDQPQHF.

The chain links TRBV7-9 to TRBJ2-7, with D unresolved. V lost 5 bases and J 2 bases, leaving 7 bases between the germline ends. The V gene's germline CDR1 is SEHNR and CDR2 FQNEAQ (reference sequence). CDR3 size: 12 residues. DNA for the CDR3: TGTGCCAGCAGCCCCGCTACCTACGAGCAGTACTTC. Residues: CASSPATYEQYF. The variable domain in full, completed from reference TRBV7-9 and TRBJ2-7, reads DTGVSQNPRHKITKRGQNVTFRCDPISEHNRLYWYRQTLGQGPEFLTYFQNEAQLEKSRLLSDRFSAERPKGSFSTLEIQRTEQGDSAMYLCASSPATYEQYFGPGTRLTVT.

This clone has a single count. The chain has TRBV5-1 and TRBJ2-7, with D possibly matching TRBD1 (6 bases). CDR1 and CDR2 (germline): SGHRS, YFSETQ. The CDR3 is made up of 16 amino acids. Trimming took 0 bases from V and 0 from J, leaving 13 bases between them. CDR3 protein: CASSLGWGQSSYEQYF. The CDR3 region has the DNA TGCGCCAGCAGCTTGGGGTGGGGGCAGAGCTCCTACGAGCAGTACTTC.

The V gene is TRBV25-1, the J gene TRBJ1-6; D is unresolved. The V and J ends lost 2 bases and 7 bases respectively, with 9 bases between them. CDR3 length equals 14 residues. In germline, CDR1 is MGHDK, CDR2 SYGVNS. The CDR3 spells CASSEQLRNSPLHF. As DNA, the CDR3 is TGTGCCAGCAGTGAACAACTCCGAAATTCACCCCTCCACTTT.

This chain uses TRBV15 with TRBJ1-2; D remains ambiguous. This CDR3 contains 15 residues. Germline CDR1 LNHNV, CDR2 YYDKDF (reference sequence). The ends were cut back, 1 base at V and 2 bases at J, with 11 bases in the middle. The DNA for the CDR3 is TGTGCCACCAGCAGAGGGACCAGTGAGAACTATGGCTACACCTTC. It specifies CATSRGTSENYGYTF.

The rearrangement joins TRBV5-4 to TRBJ1-2, with D uncertain. V shed 0 bases and J shed 2 bases, with 11 bases lying between them. Germline V gene lookup returns CDR1 SGHNT and CDR2 YYREEE (reference sequence). The CDR3 spans 15 residues. Here the CDR3 reads CASSLEGGKNYGYTF. CDR3 bases: TGTGCCAGCAGCTTGGAGGGTGGAAAGAACTATGGCTACACCTTC.

The rearrangement joins TRBV30 to TRBJ1-2; TRBD1 might be the D (5 bases). Germline loops: CDR1 GTSNPN, CDR2 SVGIG (reference sequence). CDR3 length: 13 amino acids. V lost 0 bases and J lost 8, with 13 bases in between. The CDR3 coding sequence is TGTGCCTGGAGTGTACAGGCAGGCCGGGGCTACACCTTC. The encoded protein is CAWSVQAGRGYTF.

The chain links TRBV29-1 to TRBJ1-1; D perhaps matches TRBD1 (5 bases). The germline gives CDR1 SQVTM, CDR2 ANQGSEA. The CDR3 is 13 amino acids. V lost 3 bases and J 1 base, leaving 9 bases between the germline ends. CDR3 in amino acids: CSVDDSPNTEAFF. In DNA form, the CDR3 reads TGCAGCGTTGATGACAGCCCGAACACTGAAGCTTTCTTT.

The rearrangement links TRBV2 to TRBJ1-4, with D perhaps TRBD1 (6 bases). The CDR3 totals 14 residues. Germline CDR1 is SNHLY and CDR2 is FYNNEI. Trimming left V 6 bases short and J 7 bases short, with 15 bases between. CDR3 amino acids: CASRNQGIAEKLFF. The CDR3 coding sequence is TGTGCCAGCAGGAACCAGGGGATTGCTGAAAAACTGTTTTTT.